Presented here are 28 T cell receptor beta chains from one specimen sequenced in a study of spatial heterogeneity in lung cancer. From the 5' RACE reads, TCRdb called clonotypes with MiXCR, one entry per CDR3 protein. The table lists some 97,000 distinct CDR3 sequences, about 4.6% of them singletons. What these receptors recognize is not known. Study-level findings and limits: The number of expanded tumor alpha and beta chains correlated with mutation number.

Noted time point: sample taken at primary tumor resection. This specimen was lung tumor tissue, taken at surgery. These TCRs come from a male donor with early-stage non-small cell lung cancer.

V and J are TRBV13 and TRBJ2-7; the match to TRBD1 covers 8 bases. CDR1 and CDR2 (germline): PRHDT, FYEKMQ (reference sequence). V was pared by 2 bases and J by 7 bases, with 13 bases of the junction left unmatched. The CDR3 covers 16 residues. CDR3 in amino acids: CASSLQLDRGVLEQYF. The DNA for the CDR3 is TGTGCCAGCAGCTTACAGCTCGACAGGGGCGTTTTGGAGCAGTACTTC.

This clonotype has at least ten counts. The rearrangement links TRBV6-5 to TRBJ1-1, with 9 nucleotides matching TRBD1. This CDR3 comprises 14 residues. The V gene end was trimmed by 1 base and the J gene end by 7 bases; junction bases not matched to a gene: 4. Germline CDR1 reads MNHEY; CDR2 reads SVGAGI. CDR3 coding DNA: TGTGCCAGCAGTTACTTACGGGACAGGGATGAAGCTTTCTTT. Residues: CASSYLRDRDEAFF.

The J gene is TRBJ1-2, the V gene TRBV5-1, with TRBD1 matching 9 bases. V shed 2 bases and J 7 bases; nucleotides not matched to a gene: 6. The germline V gene encodes CDR1 SGHRS and CDR2 YFSETQ. The CDR3 extends over 14 amino acids. The CDR3 loop is CASSFGQGQGGYTF. DNA of the CDR3: TGCGCCAGCAGCTTCGGACAGGGGCAGGGTGGCTACACCTTC. The full variable domain, its missing parts supplied by reference TRBV5-1 and TRBJ1-2, is KAGVTQTPRYLIKTRGQQVTLSCSPISGHRSVSWYQQTPGQGLQFLFEYFSETQRNKGNFPGRFSGRQFSNSRSEMNVSTLELGDSALYLCASSFGQGQGGYTFGSGTRLTVV.

This clonotype was observed many times. This chain links TRBV28 with TRBJ2-3, with TRBD1 matching 7 bases. V shed 6 bases, J shed 4 bases, and the junction held 7 bases outside the gene matches. There are 14 residues in the CDR3. Germline V CDR1 and CDR2: MDHEN, SYDVKM. CDR3 DNA sequence: TGTGCCAGCAGACGACAGGGAAGACCAGATACGCAGTATTTT. Translation gives CASRRQGRPDTQYF.

This clonotype appeared many times. The V call is TRBV28, the J call TRBJ2-5; maybe TRBD2 (6 bases). The CDR3 spans 15 residues. CDR1 is MDHEN and CDR2 is SYDVKM in the germline V gene. Deletions cut 3 bases from V and 2 bases from J, with 13 bases between. The DNA of the CDR3 is TGTGCCAGCAGTTTTTTGTCCGGGGGTCAAGAGACCCAGTACTTC. Amino acids: CASSFLSGGQETQYF.

This clonotype was observed a few times. This rearrangement joins TRBV27 to TRBJ2-1; 9 bases are shared with TRBD1. From germline, CDR1 is MNHEY and CDR2 SMNVEV (reference sequence). The ends lost 4 bases at V and 9 bases at J; junction bases unmatched: 10. This CDR3 contains 15 residues. The CDR3 loop is CASSWGQGLWVEQFF. The CDR3 DNA reads as TGTGCCAGCAGTTGGGGACAGGGATTATGGGTTGAGCAGTTCTTC.

There are many counts of this clonotype. V is TRBV5-1 and J is TRBJ1-4; D not certain. Trimming removed 2 bases at V and 5 bases at J, with 10 bases between. The germline V gene encodes CDR1 SGHRS and CDR2 YFSETQ. The CDR3 totals 14 residues. DNA for the CDR3: TGCGCCAGCAGCTTATTTCTGGGGAATGAAAAACTGTTTTTT. This gives the protein CASSLFLGNEKLFF.

In this sample, this clonotype turned up many times. The chain carries TRBV15 and TRBJ1-2; no reliable D call. Trimming left V 0 bases short and J 9 bases short, with 8 bases between. The CDR3 is 12 residues long. Germline V gene sequence: CDR1 LNHNV, CDR2 YYDKDF (reference sequence). The CDR3 protein is CATSREHWSYTF. The CDR3, as DNA: TGTGCCACCAGCAGAGAACACTGGAGCTACACCTTC.

In this sample, this clonotype turned up many times. The CDR3 DNA reads TGTGCCAGCAGCTTTGCCGGGAACACTGAAGCTTTCTTT. It translates to CASSFAGNTEAFF. V is TRBV5-6 and J is TRBJ1-1; D call uncertain. Germline-derived CDR1 and CDR2 are SGHDT and YYEEEE. This CDR3 comprises 13 residues. V lost 2 bases and J lost 1, with 6 bases in between.

Many counts were recorded for this clonotype. This chain links TRBV5-4 with TRBJ2-5, with TRBD2 as a possible D gene (5 bases). V lost 4 bases, J lost 1 base, and 8 bases lay in between. CDR1 is SGHNT and CDR2 is YYREEE in the germline V gene (reference sequence). The CDR3 covers 13 residues. CDR3 sequence: CASSTEVQETQYF. The CDR3 nucleotides read TGTGCCAGCAGCACGGAGGTCCAAGAGACCCAGTACTTC.

The V and J genes are TRBV7-9 and TRBJ1-6; no firm D call. V dropped 2 bases and J dropped 12 bases, with 8 bases sitting between them. The CDR3 is 12 residues long. The V gene's germline CDR1 is SEHNR and CDR2 FQNEAQ (reference sequence). CDR3 sequence reads: CASSLPEQPLHF. CDR3 DNA sequence: TGTGCCAGCAGCTTACCGGAGCAACCCCTCCACTTT.

This clonotype was seen repeatedly, ten times or more. The V call is TRBV28, the J call TRBJ2-7; D not resolved. The CDR3 has 10 amino acids. V lost 8 bases to trimming and J lost 7 bases, with 9 bases between them. Germline V gene sequence: CDR1 MDHEN, CDR2 SYDVKM. The CDR3 region has the DNA TGTGCCAGCGAAAAGGGTGAGCAGTACTTC. Protein product: CASEKGEQYF.

This clonotype was picked up many times. V gene TRBV5-1 combines with J gene TRBJ2-1; D is perhaps TRBD2 (5 bases). The germline V gene has CDR1 SGHRS and CDR2 YFSETQ. The CDR3 spans 13 residues. Trimming left V 2 bases short and J 5 bases short, with 8 bases between. The CDR3 sequence is CASSLDGDNEQFF. In DNA, the CDR3 is TGCGCCAGCAGCTTAGACGGGGACAATGAGCAGTTCTTC.

Worth noting for this clonotype: A much larger clone lies one base from this, so it may be a read error. V and J are TRBV27 and TRBJ2-1; either TRBD1 or TRBD2 may fit D (5 bases each). This CDR3 is built from 15 residues. CDR1 and CDR2 from the germline V gene are MNHEY and SMNVEV (reference sequence). CDR3: CDSSLGLDRYNEQFF. CDR3 nucleotides: TGTGACAGCAGTTTAGGACTCGACAGATACAATGAGCAGTTCTTC.

The genes are TRBV2 and TRBJ2-4; 9 nucleotides align to TRBD1. Trimming took 6 bases from V and 5 from J; bases not matched to a gene: 2. CDR1 is SNHLY, CDR2 FYNNEI, per germline. The CDR3 is 13 amino acids. This CDR3 reads CASRRDRENIQYF. CDR3 nucleotides: TGTGCCAGCAGGCGGGACAGGGAAAACATTCAGTACTTC.

This clonotype was observed many times. V usage is TRBV11-2 and J usage is TRBJ2-7, with TRBD2 identical over 10 bases. Germline-derived CDR1 and CDR2 are SGHAT and FQNNGV. CDR3 size: 13 residues. V dropped 7 bases and J dropped 11; count of bases not matched to a gene: 11. Here the CDR3 reads CASTPPAGTSEYF. As DNA, the CDR3 is TGTGCCAGCACCCCCCCGGCCGGGACTAGCGAGTACTTC.

This clonotype was seen a few times. This chain's CDR3 is CASSFPPSNIQYF. Written as DNA, the CDR3 is TGTGCCAGCAGCTTCCCTCCGTCGAACATTCAGTACTTC. V gene TRBV7-9 combines with J gene TRBJ2-4; no reliable D call. Germline values: CDR1 SEHNR, CDR2 FQNEAQ (reference sequence). CDR3 length: 13 amino acids. Trimming removed 3 bases at V and 7 bases at J, with 10 bases between.

The chain couples TRBV4-1 to TRBJ2-3, with TRBD2 matching 13 bases. Germline-derived CDR1 and CDR2 are MGHRA and YSYEKL. J was trimmed by 0 bases and V by 2 bases; bases with no gene match: 5. The CDR3 has 18 residues. CDR3 sequence reads: CASSQLLAGGPSTDTQYF. Written as DNA, the CDR3 is TGCGCCAGCAGCCAATTACTAGCGGGAGGGCCTAGCACAGATACGCAGTATTTT.

Ten or more counts support this clonotype. J is TRBJ2-5 and V is TRBV29-1; 10 positions match TRBD2. There are 14 residues in the CDR3. Germline lookup yields CDR1 SQVTM and CDR2 ANQGSEA. Trimming at V came to 6 bases and at J to 5 bases, leaving 9 bases not matched to a gene. CDR3 nucleotide sequence: TGCAGCGTGGAACCTAGCGGGAGCTCCGAGACCCAGTACTTC. Protein product: CSVEPSGSSETQYF.

This clonotype was detected ten times or more. This chain joins TRBV20-1 and TRBJ2-3; TRBD2 agrees at 11 bases. The CDR3 runs 15 residues. Per the germline V gene, CDR1 is DFQATT and CDR2 is SNEGSKA (reference sequence). V dropped 3 bases and J dropped 4; count of bases not matched to a gene: 6. The CDR3 sequence is CSARRPGLAADTQYF. CDR3 nucleotide sequence: TGCAGTGCTAGGAGACCGGGACTAGCGGCAGATACGCAGTATTTT.

This clonotype has at least ten counts. The rearrangement joins TRBV7-8 to TRBJ2-6; D is ambiguous. The ends were cut back, 3 bases at V and 7 bases at J, with 4 bases in the middle. This CDR3 comprises 12 residues. From germline, CDR1 is SGHVS and CDR2 FQNEAQ. The CDR3 here is CASSFAANVLTF. CDR3 sequence (DNA): TGTGCCAGCAGCTTCGCAGCCAACGTCCTGACTTTC.

In this sample, this clonotype turned up many times. The chain is built from TRBV27 and TRBJ1-5; D is unclear. V lost 6 bases and J lost 1, with 16 bases in between. CDR3 length: 16 amino acids. The V gene's germline CDR1 is MNHEY and CDR2 SMNVEV (reference sequence). The CDR3 region has the DNA TGTGCCAGCAGCGCCCGCAGGCCTGAAAGCAATCAGCCCCAGCATTTT. As protein: CASSARRPESNQPQHF.

The chain combines TRBV7-2 with TRBJ1-2, with TRBD1 as a possible D gene (5 bases). The length of the CDR3 is 14 residues. The V and J ends lost 5 bases and 8 bases respectively, with 18 bases between them. In germline, CDR1 is SGHTA, CDR2 FQGNSA. CDR3 in amino acids: CASSPGNPGAGYTF. The CDR3 DNA reads TGTGCCAGCAGCCCCGGGAATCCCGGGGCAGGCTACACCTTC.

In this sample, this clonotype turned up a few times. The V gene is TRBV29-1, the J gene TRBJ2-5; 8 nucleotides align to TRBD1. V lost 7 bases and J lost 5; bases outside the gene matches: 12. The CDR3 spans 14 residues. In germline, CDR1 is SQVTM, CDR2 ANQGSEA. The chain's CDR3 is CSGGTGASGETQYF. CDR3 in DNA: TGCAGCGGAGGGACAGGCGCCTCTGGGGAGACCCAGTACTTC. The full variable domain, rest sourced from reference TRBV29-1 and TRBJ2-5, is SAVISQKPSRDICQRGTSLTIQCQVDSQVTMMFWYRQQPGQSLTLIATANQGSEATYESGFVIDKFPISRPNLTFSTLTVSNMSPEDSSIYLCSGGTGASGETQYFGPGTRLLVL.

This clonotype has ten or more counts. This chain links TRBV27 with TRBJ2-6; no clear D. The CDR3 loop spans 17 amino acids. Looked up from germline, CDR1 is MNHEY and CDR2 is SMNVEV (reference sequence). V was cut by 2 bases and J by 0 bases, with 11 bases left in between. The CDR3 spells CASSLSRMSSGANVLTF. The CDR3 nucleotides are TGTGCCAGCAGTTTAAGCAGGATGAGCTCTGGGGCCAACGTCCTGACTTTC.

This clonotype appeared many times. J is TRBJ1-6 and V is TRBV3-1; maybe TRBD1 (6 bases). The CDR3 runs to 16 residues. Trimming removed 1 base from V and 9 bases from J, with 16 bases in between. Germline lookup yields CDR1 LGHDT and CDR2 YNNKEL (reference sequence). CDR3 in DNA: TGTGCCAGCAGCCAAGGAAGAGGGGGTGAGAGTTCACCCCTCCACTTT. Translating it yields CASSQGRGGESSPLHF.

The table lists this clonotype with many counts. The V call is TRBV20-1, the J call TRBJ2-5; 7 nucleotides agree with TRBD1. CDR3 length equals 15 residues. V lost 3 bases to trimming and J lost 1 base; unmatched junction nucleotides: 8. Germline values: CDR1 DFQATT, CDR2 SNEGSKA (reference sequence). The CDR3 loop is CSASRGQVVQETQYF. The CDR3 coding sequence is TGCAGTGCTAGTCGTGGACAGGTCGTCCAAGAGACCCAGTACTTC.

This clonotype was observed at least ten times. The chain recombines TRBV28 with TRBJ2-1; 8 bases align to TRBD2. Germline CDR1 reads MDHEN; CDR2 reads SYDVKM. The ends lost 4 bases at V and 3 bases at J; junction bases unmatched: 5. The length of the CDR3 is 15 residues. The CDR3 DNA is TGTGCCAGCAGTTACCTAGGGACTAGCTACAATGAGCAGTTCTTC. Translated, it gives CASSYLGTSYNEQFF.